This TCR beta chain was identified during a study of regulatory T cells in long-lasting Graves disease. Many counts were recorded for this clonotype. CDR1 and CDR2 (germline): SNHLY, FYNNEI. The CDR3 runs to 11 residues. Time point given: newly diagnosed GD, antithyroid drugs for less than 3 months. RNA extracted from PBMCs served as the sequencing template. Arm-PCR of CDR3 regions and iRepertoire HTBI primers were the basis on which TCR beta libraries were built. TCRdb analysed the multiplex PCR reads with MiXCR anew, one entry per CDR3 protein. The table has more than 450,000 distinct CDR3 sequences, around 15% seen once; the top ten hold less than 15%. The same data also went into a second study, on T cells in Graves' hyperthyroidism and ophthalmopathy.

The input for sequencing was peripheral blood mononuclear cells (PBMCs), taken at new diagnosis, from a patient treated with antithyroid drugs. The chain carries TRBV2 and TRBJ1-3; 7 nucleotides match TRBD1. The clonotype was recovered from a man between 40 and 49 years old with Graves disease. CDR3 DNA sequence: TGTGCAAGACAGGGTGGAAACACCATATATTTT. Translating gives CARQGGNTIYF.